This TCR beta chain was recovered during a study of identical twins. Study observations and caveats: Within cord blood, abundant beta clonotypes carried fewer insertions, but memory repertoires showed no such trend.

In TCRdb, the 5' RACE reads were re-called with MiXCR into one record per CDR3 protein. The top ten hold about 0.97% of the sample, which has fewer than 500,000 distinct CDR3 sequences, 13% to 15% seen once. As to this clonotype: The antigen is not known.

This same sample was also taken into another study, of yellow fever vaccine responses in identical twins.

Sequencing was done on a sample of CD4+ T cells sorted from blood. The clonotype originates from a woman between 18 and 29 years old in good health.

CDR3 bases: TGTGCCAGCAGCTTAAAACCGGGCCTCCAAGAGACCCAGTACTTC. Protein sequence: CASSLKPGLQETQYF. This rearrangement joins TRBV7-2 to TRBJ2-5; D gene unclear. The length of the CDR3 is 15 residues. CDR1 and CDR2 from the germline V gene are SGHTA and FQGNSA. Trimming pared 2 bases from V and 1 base from J, leaving 11 bases between.